This T cell receptor beta chain was found in a study of patients and donors after allogeneic stem cell transplantation. Germline V gene data show CDR1 as SEHNR and CDR2 as FQNEAQ (reference sequence). This CDR3 has 14 amino acids. V was cut by 5 bases and J by 2 bases, with 13 bases left in between. Via MiXCR, TCRdb re-called the RT-PCR reads, giving one row per CDR3 protein. Altogether about 410,000 distinct CDR3 sequences are present, about a sixth being singletons, with the ten largest covering around 7.9%. The chain recombines TRBV7-9 with TRBJ2-7; either TRBD1 or TRBD2 may supply D (6 bases each). This TCR derives from a human donor who was either an allogeneic HSCT recipient or a stem cell or donor lymphocyte infusion donor (not recorded which). It is not recorded whose cells these are; they may come from a transplant donor. The sequencing input was blood, either unsorted or a sorted T cell fraction (not recorded which). The CDR3 DNA follows: TGTGCCAGCAGCGGGGGGCGATCACCCTACGAGCAGTACTTC. Its protein is CASSGGRSPYEQYF.